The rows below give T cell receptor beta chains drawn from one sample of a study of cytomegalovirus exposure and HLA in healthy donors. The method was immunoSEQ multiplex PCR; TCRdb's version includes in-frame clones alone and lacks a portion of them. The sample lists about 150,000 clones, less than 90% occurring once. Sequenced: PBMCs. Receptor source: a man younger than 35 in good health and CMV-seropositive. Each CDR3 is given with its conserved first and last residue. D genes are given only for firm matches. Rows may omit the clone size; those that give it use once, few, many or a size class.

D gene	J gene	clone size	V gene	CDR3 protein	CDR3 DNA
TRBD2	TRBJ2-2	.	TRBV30	CAWTGIAGPTGELFF	TGTGCCTGGACTGGGATAGCGGGCCCCACCGGGGAGCTGTTTTTT
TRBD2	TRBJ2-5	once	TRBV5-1	CASSLDAGGSFPWQETQYF	TGCGCCAGCAGCTTGGATGCGGGAGGATCATTCCCGTGGCAAGAGACCCAGTACTTC
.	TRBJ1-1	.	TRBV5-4	CASSLVNTEAFF	TGTGCCAGCAGCTTGGTAAACACTGAAGCTTTCTTT
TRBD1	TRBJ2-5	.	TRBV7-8	CASSPGQSLRETQYF	TGTGCCAGCAGCCCGGGACAGAGCCTCCGGGAGACCCAGTACTTC
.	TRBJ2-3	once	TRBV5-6	CASSFPRDISTDTQYF	TGTGCCAGCAGCTTCCCTAGGGACATAAGCACAGATACGCAGTATTTT
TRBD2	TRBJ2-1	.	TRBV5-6	CASSAPLAGYNEQFF	TGTGCCAGCAGTGCGCCCTTAGCGGGGTACAATGAGCAGTTCTTC
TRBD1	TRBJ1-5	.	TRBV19	CASSLFRDSLNQPQHF	TGTGCCAGTAGTCTGTTCCGGGACAGTCTAAATCAGCCCCAGCATTTT
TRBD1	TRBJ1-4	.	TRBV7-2	CASSPLLIQGLIAEKLFF	TGTGCCAGCAGCCCCCTCCTAATACAGGGGTTGATTGCTGAAAAACTGTTTTTT
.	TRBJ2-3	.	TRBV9	CASSVDGEPQYF	TGTGCCAGCAGCGTAGACGGGGAGCCGCAGTATTTT
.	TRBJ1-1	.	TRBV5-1	CASSLGAQRVAFF	TGCGCCAGCAGCTTGGGAGCGCAGAGGGTTGCTTTCTTT
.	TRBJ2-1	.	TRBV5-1	CASSLGVTRSYNEQFF	TGCGCCAGCAGCTTGGGGGTGACCAGGTCCTACAATGAGCAGTTCTTC
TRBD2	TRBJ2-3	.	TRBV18	CASSPLGISGGTDTQYF	TGTGCCAGCTCCCCACTGGGAATTAGCGGGGGGACAGATACGCAGTATTTT
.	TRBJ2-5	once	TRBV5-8	CASSLALAGRETQYF	TGTGCCAGCAGCTTGGCGTTGGCAGGCCGGGAGACCCAGTACTTC
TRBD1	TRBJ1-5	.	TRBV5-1	CASSSQGQGEGYSNQPQHF	TGCGCCAGCAGCTCGCAAGGACAGGGGGAGGGCTATAGCAATCAGCCCCAGCATTTT
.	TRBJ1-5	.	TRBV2	CASSEVLTGSGQPQHF	TGTGCCAGCAGTGAAGTACTAACAGGGTCAGGTCAGCCCCAGCATTTT